Listed here is a single T cell receptor (beta chain). This sample was included in a study of blood T cell repertoires in COVID-19. Generated by immunoSEQ multiplex PCR, the TCRdb table keeps only in-frame clones and is missing some. The repertoire consists of fewer than 350,000 clones, with approximately 90% occurring once and the leading ten covering approximately 2.5%. The CDR3 is 15 residues long. V shed 0 bases and J shed 4 bases, with 13 bases lying between them. The germline V gene encodes CDR1 SGHDT and CDR2 YYEEEE. The participants were between 18 and 89 years old and came from under 25 US areas.

The clonotype originates from a woman aged 40 to 50 with acute COVID-19. The chain carries TRBV5-6 and TRBJ1-2, with no clear D. The material sequenced was PBMCs or T cells enriched from blood (not recorded which). The CDR3 DNA sequence: TGTGCCAGCAGCTTGGTTCGGATACAGATCTATGGCTACACCTTC. It is translated as CASSLVRIQIYGYTF.